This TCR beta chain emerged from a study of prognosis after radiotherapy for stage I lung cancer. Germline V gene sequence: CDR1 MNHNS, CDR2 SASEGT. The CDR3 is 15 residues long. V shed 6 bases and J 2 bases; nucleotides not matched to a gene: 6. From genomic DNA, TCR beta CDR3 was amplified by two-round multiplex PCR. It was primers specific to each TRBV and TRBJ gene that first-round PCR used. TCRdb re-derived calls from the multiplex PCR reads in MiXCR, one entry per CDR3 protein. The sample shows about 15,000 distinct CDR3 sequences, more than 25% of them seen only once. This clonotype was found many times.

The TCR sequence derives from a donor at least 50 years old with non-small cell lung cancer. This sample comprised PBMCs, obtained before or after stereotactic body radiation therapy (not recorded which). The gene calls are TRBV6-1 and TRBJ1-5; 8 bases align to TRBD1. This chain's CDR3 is CASSRGQGGNQPQHF. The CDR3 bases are TGTGCCAGCAGCCGCGGACAGGGCGGCAATCAGCCCCAGCATTTT.